This TCR beta chain derives from a study of blood T cell repertoires in COVID-19. Turning to the study itself: There were acute and convalescent COVID-19 samples, and they came from the United States, Italy and Spain.

The method was immunoSEQ multiplex PCR; TCRdb's version includes in-frame clones alone and lacks a portion of them. Of approximately 180,000 clones listed, 70% to 90% are singletons. Deletions cut 8 bases from V and 4 bases from J, with 5 bases between. CDR3 length: 10 amino acids. The germline CDR1 and CDR2 sequences are WSHSY and SAAADI. This receptor was identified in a human donor in a cohort sampled during active COVID-19. This chain joins TRBV10-2 and TRBJ1-1, with D unclear. Sequencing was carried out using peripheral blood. CDR3 nucleotide sequence: TGCGCCAGCGGAGGCACTGAAGCTTTCTTT. Protein sequence: CASGGTEAFF.